This T cell receptor (beta chain) was identified in a study of cytomegalovirus exposure and HLA in healthy donors. A multiplex PCR was run with 60 Vbeta primers and 13 Jbeta primers. The repertoire was sequenced with immunoSEQ multiplex PCR; TCRdb's copy has only in-frame clones and lacks some. The sample has fewer than 350,000 clones; over 85% are singletons. As to this clone: What it binds is unknown.

Study-level findings and limits: Using the classifier, cytomegalovirus status was reportedly diagnosed with high specificity and sensitivity.

Trimming removed 5 bases from V and 2 bases from J, with 12 bases in between. CDR3 length: 14 residues. The V gene's germline CDR1 is SEHNR and CDR2 FQNEAQ (reference sequence). The sequence was obtained from a woman under 30 in good health and CMV-seronegative. This chain joins TRBV7-9 and TRBJ1-2, with D perhaps TRBD1 (6 bases). Specimen: PBMCs. The chain's CDR3 is CASSGTGSNYGYTF. In DNA, the CDR3 is TGTGCCAGCAGCGGAACAGGGAGCAACTATGGCTACACCTTC.